This T cell receptor (beta chain) was captured in a study of T cells in tuberculosis. The wider study: This South African cohort compared adolescents with or without latent tuberculosis against adults with active tuberculosis.

The table came from immunoSEQ multiplex PCR; TCRdb's copy has only in-frame clones and leaves some out. The data hold 20,000 to 25,000 clones, with 80% to 90% observed a single time. This CDR3 spans 15 amino acids. CDR1 and CDR2 (germline): LNHNV, YYDKDF (reference sequence). Trimming at V came to 5 bases and at J to 3 bases, leaving 9 bases not matched to a gene. As concerns this clone: What it binds is unknown.

General study results and limits: Classification accuracy was roughly 90% (AUROC 0.7 to 0.95) with the GMM-specific repertoire.

The clonotype comes from a donor aged 10-35 years with latent tuberculosis or without tuberculosis infection. Sequencing was carried out using PBMCs. The chain carries TRBV15 and TRBJ2-5; 7 bases agree with TRBD2. Here the CDR3 reads CATSSPGLVEETQYF. CDR3 DNA sequence: TGTGCCACCAGCTCCCCTGGACTAGTCGAAGAGACCCAGTACTTC.